This T cell receptor (beta chain) stems from a study of shared clonotypes between healthy human individuals (dated by TCRdb to about 2020). General notes on the study: A couple of women and a few men aged 18 to 49 years were included in the cohort. For each donor, three plates each were used for CD4 naive and CD4 memory, two plates were used for CD8 naive, and one plate was used for CD8 memory. To estimate repertoire size and how much clonotypes are shared between individuals, the study performed deep sequencing of blood TCR repertoires from 4 to 6 healthy adults. Different laboratories and diverse techniques were used to prepare libraries and sequence TCR repertoires, to increase sequencing depth and limit assay-specific biases. Each donor's leukapheresis produced roughly between roughly 0.94 and 9.5 billion PBMCs. Broader findings and caveats from the paper: The small number of donors limited the genetic and exposure-history diversity represented. Compared with non-shared clonotypes, clonotypes shared by all four sorted-subset donors had higher generation probabilities. Sampling was limited to blood, and TCR repertoires in tissue likely differ from TCR repertoires in blood. Naive subsets generally had larger estimated clonotype richness than memory subsets did. When a few donors were compared, the shared fraction of clonotypes was roughly 4.8% for naive CD4, 3.5% to 4% for naive CD8, 2.3% for memory CD4, and roughly 0.43% for memory CD8. Even with the large sequencing depth, rarefaction of the sorted-subset datasets indicated that sequencing was incomplete. Pairwise subsampling led to the expectation that sequencing depth would affect the degree of clonotype sharing among donors.

Using the deep immunoSEQ assay, multiplex PCR amplified TCR CDR3 regions from genomic DNA. Extracted genomic DNA from each cell subset was spread evenly across all wells of several immunoSEQ 96-well plates, with each plate serving as a replicate. Each replicate PCR for sorted subsets received around 0.2 ug genomic DNA, equal to about 30,000 T cell genomes. Purified libraries were measured with a Qubit 3.0 fluorometer, size-checked on a Bioanalyzer 2100, and measured again with the KAPA Library Quantification kit. Every immunoSEQ 96-well plate was sequenced on a dedicated single-read 150-cycle Illumina NextSeq 550 flow cell. The study's own analysis went as follows. Because the immunoSEQ output held only junctional sequences and lacked quality scores, the filtering could not match the filtering applied to full-length reads. To assign V/J genes and CDR3, sequences were annotated against IMGT germline references using PyIR, a Python wrapper for IgBLAST v1.9. Any read was removed if the V/J assignment was weak (E-value above 1e-6), the CDR3 was missing, or the read contained stop codons, out-of-frame junctions, or ambiguous translated residues. V3J clonotypes were defined as sequences sharing the same inferred V gene, J gene, and CDR3 amino acid sequence. The percentage overlap between two repertoires was calculated by dividing the number of shared unique clonotypes by the size of the smaller repertoire. Three approaches were used to assess repertoire richness: RTK rarefaction, the Chao1 estimator, and Recon v2.1 estimates of unobserved clonotypes. Generation probabilities for all TCRbeta clonotypes obtained by the gDNA method from four donors were computed using OLGA. TCRdb re-hosts the immuneACCESS table, in-frame sequences only. Its copies lack some clones; in the studies checked, an unresolved V gene accounts for under half of them, and the cause for the rest is not known. Clonal size and the V and J genes are those of that table, whereas D and trimming came from the DNA. The sample data list more than 2 million clones, and 90% to 96% of these were observed just once. Around 0.13% of the sample is in the top ten clones.

On this clone itself: This receptor's antigen is unknown. No much larger clone is present one base from it, and per-base qualities are unavailable. Different DNA sequences within this sample yield the same CDR3.

The donors were healthy, HIV-negative adults with no recently reported acute infections or vaccinations. Only Caucasian adults living in Nashville, Tennessee, USA were represented among the donors. CD4+ T cells were enriched through magnetic negative selection, after which naive cells were positively selected on CD45RA and the remaining negative fraction served as the memory subset. After blood collection by leukapheresis, PBMCs were isolated using Ficoll-Histopaque density gradient centrifugation and then cryopreserved in the vapor phase of liquid nitrogen. Analytical flow cytometry was used to check the purity and quantity of every magnetically sorted T cell population. Genomic DNA was isolated from each sorted fraction and quantified by UV absorbance on a Nanodrop 2000c. Sample: naive CD4+ T cells sorted from blood. This specimen's cell subset or site label, interpreted: CD45RA+ positively selected. This receptor was taken from a man aged 18 to 29 in good health.

This receptor carries the CDR3 CASSRGESSYEQYF. The nucleotide sequence is given as TGTGCCAGTAGCCGCGGAGAATCCTCCTACGAGCAGTACTTC. The V and J genes are TRBV19 and TRBJ2-7, with no reliable assignment of the D segment. Deletion took 6 bases off V and 0 bases off J, with a span of 12 bases between the germline ends. As encoded in the germline V gene (reference sequence), CDR1 is LNHDA while CDR2 is SQIVND. From the cysteine up to the phenylalanine, the CDR3 has a length of 14 residues. Of all the DNA, just the CDR3 is kept, 42 bases in frame from base 1.